What follows describes a single T cell receptor beta chain. Its specificity is unknown. This entry comes from a study of lymphopenia after photon versus proton radiotherapy. Study-wide points: Better survival with proton therapy was suggested as possible, not demonstrated. Post-nadir TCR diversity decline inversely tracked overall survival among those who died. Under photons, naive T cells and diversity fell while effector/memory populations rose. Post-nadir diversity loss with photons came from oligoclonal expansion, particularly CD8+ Temra cells.

CDR3 length equals 13 residues. Germline CDR1 reads ENHRY; CDR2 reads SYGVKD. The germline V and J ends were trimmed by 10 bases and 2 bases, with 12 bases remaining between them. Clones were read by immunoSEQ multiplex PCR, and TCRdb kept only the in-frame ones, dropping some. In the table there are 150,000 to 200,000 clones, 70% to 90% of which are singletons. The material was peripheral blood, obtained from a patient treated with photon-based radiotherapy. This clonotype was obtained from a middle-aged man with gastric cancer. The chain links TRBV10-3 to TRBJ1-5; tentative D call: TRBD1 (5 bases). Here the CDR3 reads CATGGTGNQPQHF. Here the CDR3 DNA reads TGTGCCACGGGGGGGACTGGCAATCAGCCCCAGCATTTT.